These 24 T cell receptor beta chains were all obtained from the same sample, sequenced in a study of shared clonotypes between healthy human individuals. Profiled with immunoSEQ multiplex PCR; TCRdb holds only in-frame clones, not every one. Here the sample spans roughly 640,000 clones, roughly 70% being singletons. The sample taken for sequencing was memory CD4+ T cells sorted from blood. Subset reported: CD45RA-negative fraction. These TCRs come from a woman between 25 and 40 years old in good health.

About this clone itself: Within the sample, other DNA sequences also encode this same CDR3. The J gene is TRBJ1-1, the V gene TRBV2, with 7 bases matching TRBD1. Germline V gives CDR1 SNHLY, CDR2 FYNNEI. This CDR3 region has 14 residues. The J segment lost 5 bases and the V segment lost 6 bases, leaving 9 bases of the junction unmatched. CDR3 loop: CASRQRQGATEAFF. The DNA for the CDR3 is TGTGCCAGCAGGCAGAGACAGGGAGCAACTGAAGCTTTCTTT.

Worth noting for this clone: One base away lies a much larger clone, so this may be a sequencing read error. The same CDR3 can be traced to other DNA sequences in this sample. The chain combines TRBV2 with TRBJ2-5; 9 bases align to TRBD1. Unmatched junction bases numbered 6, after V lost 5 bases and J lost 2 bases. Germline values: CDR1 SNHLY, CDR2 FYNNEI. This CDR3 spans 15 amino acids. This CDR3 is CASSPEGQGQETQYF. The CDR3 DNA sequence: TGTGCCAGCAGTCCTGAGGGACAGGGTCAAGAGACCCAGTACTTC.

The chain couples TRBV6-1 to TRBJ1-5; D is uncertain. CDR3 length: 13 residues. Germline CDR1 MNHNS, CDR2 SASEGT. Between the trimmed V and J ends, which lost 3 bases and 11 bases, there was a span of 14 bases. This chain's CDR3 is CASSDLGVSAQHF. CDR3 nucleotides: TGTGCCAGCAGTGACCTCGGGGTCTCGGCCCAGCATTTT.

This chain links TRBV6-1 with TRBJ2-7, with D perhaps TRBD2 (5 bases). Germline CDR1 MNHNS, CDR2 SASEGT. The CDR3 extends over 12 amino acids. With 1 base removed from V and 9 bases from J, the gap between germline ends came to 10 bases. The CDR3 is CASSEVRARQYF. DNA of the CDR3: TGTGCCAGCAGTGAAGTGCGGGCACGGCAGTACTTC.

This clone was picked up a small number of times. The V gene is TRBV28, the J gene TRBJ1-2; possible D gene TRBD1, 5 bases. Per germline, CDR1 MDHEN and CDR2 SYDVKM. CDR3 length: 14 residues. V was shortened by 7 bases and J by 6 bases, with 18 bases between the two germline ends. CDR3 loop: CASKVPAGGDGYTF. As DNA, the CDR3 is TGTGCCAGCAAGGTCCCCGCGGGAGGGGATGGCTACACCTTC.

The chain links TRBV7-9 to TRBJ2-3; D remains unclear. The germline V gene encodes CDR1 SEHNR and CDR2 FQNEAQ (reference sequence). CDR3 length: 10 amino acids. The V end was cut by 5 bases, the J end by 6 bases, with 3 bases between. CDR3 DNA: TGTGCCAGCAGCGGGGATACGCAGTATTTT. This translates into CASSGDTQYF.

J is TRBJ1-5 and V is TRBV30, with 9 bases fitting TRBD1. The CDR3 runs 15 residues. Trimming took 4 bases from V and 4 from J; bases not matched to a gene: 8. Germline V gene lookup returns CDR1 GTSNPN and CDR2 SVGIG (reference sequence). CDR3 DNA sequence: TGTGCCTGGACCTACAGGGGGCGAAGGAATCAGCCCCAGCATTTT. Its translation is CAWTYRGRRNQPQHF.

CDR3 bases: TGTGCCAGCAGCTCCAACCCCCGAGGACGGTTCAATCAGCCCCAGCATTTT. Translated, it gives CASSSNPRGRFNQPQHF. V is TRBV5-6 and J is TRBJ1-5; D unresolved. The length of the CDR3 is 17 residues. Germline CDR1 SGHDT, CDR2 YYEEEE. V lost 3 bases, J lost 3 bases, and 19 bases lay in between.

The chain carries TRBV7-2 and TRBJ2-2; TRBD2 might be the D (6 bases). This CDR3 has 16 residues. Germline CDR1 SGHTA, CDR2 FQGNSA. V was shortened by 6 bases and J by 0 bases, with 14 bases between the two germline ends. The CDR3 spells CASRYREYANTGELFF. The DNA for the CDR3 is TGTGCCAGCAGGTATCGGGAGTACGCGAACACCGGGGAGCTGTTTTTT. Full variable domain (rest looked up from reference TRBV7-2 and TRBJ2-2): GAGVSQSPSNKVTEKGKDVELRCDPISGHTALYWYRQSLGQGLEFLIYFQGNSAPDKSGLPSDRFSAERTGGSVSTLTIQRTQQEDSAVYLCASRYREYANTGELFFGEGSRLTVL.

This rearrangement joins TRBV11-1 to TRBJ2-3; D might be TRBD1 (5 bases). CDR3 length equals 15 residues. Germline V gives CDR1 SGHAT, CDR2 FQDESV (reference sequence). The V gene lost 5 bases and the J gene lost 3 bases, with 15 bases spanning the gap. The CDR3 coding sequence is TGTGCCAGCAGCCTTCAGGGTCAGAGGACAGATACGCAGTATTTT. It translates to CASSLQGQRTDTQYF.

A word on this clone: The same CDR3 can be traced to other DNA sequences in this sample. The chain recombines TRBV6-1 with TRBJ2-5; the D gene is possibly TRBD1 (6 bases). The CDR3 is 14 amino acids. V was cut by 1 base and J by 5 bases, with 11 bases left in between. Germline V CDR1 and CDR2: MNHNS, SASEGT. The CDR3 bases are TGTGCCAGCAGTGAAGGGGGGCCCCCTGAGACCCAGTACTTC. Residues: CASSEGGPPETQYF.

The CDR3: CASSLASVGHEQFF. The DNA for the CDR3 is TGTGCCAGCAGCTTAGCTAGCGTGGGCCATGAGCAGTTCTTC. The chain uses TRBV11-2 and TRBJ2-1, with a possible D match to TRBD2 (6 bases). The germline V gene has CDR1 SGHAT and CDR2 FQNNGV. The CDR3 contains 14 residues. V lost 1 base to trimming and J lost 8 bases, with 12 bases between them. The whole variable domain, filled in from reference TRBV11-2 and TRBJ2-1, reads EAGVAQSPRYKIIEKRQSVAFWCNPISGHATLYWYQQILGQGPKLLIQFQNNGVVDDSQLPKDRFSAERLKGVDSTLKIQPAKLEDSAVYLCASSLASVGHEQFFGPGTRLTVL.

CDR3 residues: CASTSLRPGGRIYGYTF. The DNA of the CDR3 is TGTGCCAGCACATCCCTGAGACCGGGCGGGCGCATCTATGGCTACACCTTC. V is TRBV28 and J is TRBJ1-2; D remains ambiguous. V was trimmed by 7 bases and J by 4 bases, leaving 25 bases between them. Germline V gene lookup returns CDR1 MDHEN and CDR2 SYDVKM. The CDR3 extends over 17 amino acids.

The chain combines TRBV5-1 with TRBJ2-1; 15 bases line up with TRBD2. The CDR3 is made up of 15 amino acids. The V segment lost 4 bases and the J segment 7 bases; nucleotides outside the gene matches: 3. Germline CDR1 reads SGHRS; CDR2 reads YFSETQ. The chain's CDR3 is CASSRGLAGGNEQFF. The CDR3 DNA follows: TGCGCCAGCAGCCGCGGACTAGCGGGGGGGAATGAGCAGTTCTTC.

The chain is built from TRBV5-1 and TRBJ2-2; D tentatively reads TRBD1 or TRBD2 (5 bases each). CDR1 and CDR2 from the germline V gene are SGHRS and YFSETQ. This CDR3 is built from 16 residues. Deletions cut 2 bases from V and 0 bases from J, with 11 bases between. Here the CDR3 reads CASSFSGSANTGELFF. The DNA of the CDR3 is TGCGCCAGCAGCTTCTCAGGGAGCGCGAACACCGGGGAGCTGTTTTTT.

The rearrangement joins TRBV7-8 to TRBJ2-5; the match to TRBD2 covers 8 bases. Germline V gene lookup returns CDR1 SGHVS and CDR2 FQNEAQ. This CDR3 is built from 14 residues. V shed 4 bases, J shed 4 bases, and the junction held 5 bases outside the gene matches. The CDR3 sequence is CASSSYLAGETQYF. CDR3 nucleotide sequence: TGTGCCAGCAGCTCATACCTAGCGGGAGAGACCCAGTACTTC.

Concerning this clone itself: Distinct nucleotide sequences in the sample also encode this CDR3. The chain uses TRBV27 and TRBJ2-2, with a possible D match to TRBD1 (6 bases). This CDR3 is built from 13 residues. Germline values: CDR1 MNHEY, CDR2 SMNVEV (reference sequence). V lost 5 bases and J 5 bases, leaving 9 bases between the germline ends. The CDR3 is CASSPQGTGELFF. The CDR3, as DNA: TGTGCCAGCAGTCCACAGGGTACCGGGGAGCTGTTTTTT.

Concerning this clone: A read error may account for a junction end that differs from germline. J is TRBJ2-3 and V is TRBV23-1; possibly TRBD2 for D (6 bases). TRBV23-1 is classed as an ORF, of uncertain function. The CDR3 runs to 13 residues. CDR3 in amino acids: CASPLGWGLRSSF. The DNA for the CDR3 is TGCGCCAGCCCCCTCGGGTGGGGACTCCGAAGTTCTTTT.

The gene calls are TRBV19 and TRBJ1-1, with 8 bases lining up with TRBD1. The CDR3 loop spans 16 amino acids. The ends lost 6 bases at V and 1 base at J; junction bases unmatched: 10. Germline loops: CDR1 LNHDA, CDR2 SQIVND (reference sequence). CDR3 in amino acids: CASRDRSGGPNTEAFF. The DNA for the CDR3 is TGTGCCAGTAGGGACCGGTCAGGGGGCCCGAACACTGAAGCTTTCTTT.

The chain has TRBV19 and TRBJ1-4, with D maybe TRBD1 (5 bases). Trimming cost V 7 bases and J 3 bases, with 18 bases left between them. The CDR3 is 16 amino acids. CDR1 LNHDA and CDR2 SQIVND come from the germline V gene (reference sequence). The CDR3 loop reads CASTTPGRTSNEKLFF. The CDR3 DNA reads TGTGCCAGTACCACCCCAGGAAGGACATCTAATGAAAAACTGTTTTTT.

There are a few counts of this clone. This chain uses TRBV4-1 with TRBJ2-7; 7 bases fit TRBD2. CDR1 is MGHRA and CDR2 is YSYEKL in the germline V gene. This CDR3 comprises 15 residues. J lost 9 bases, V lost 4 bases, and 15 bases had no gene match. The CDR3 DNA is TGCGCCAGCAGCCTACTCCCGCGGGAGAATGGGGGGCAGTACTTC. Translating it yields CASSLLPRENGGQYF.

The chain links TRBV6-1 to TRBJ1-4; no reliable D call. V was cut by 4 bases and J by 2 bases, with 17 bases left in between. The germline V gene encodes CDR1 MNHNS and CDR2 SASEGT. This CDR3 has 17 residues. The CDR3 DNA reads TGTGCCAGCAGTGCCAAGACGGCGCCTAGGACTAATGAAAAACTGTTTTTT. It is translated as CASSAKTAPRTNEKLFF.

The chain carries TRBV10-3 and TRBJ2-3, with a tentative D call TRBD2 (6 bases). The V gene lost 2 bases and the J gene lost 4 bases, with 10 bases spanning the gap. This CDR3 region has 14 residues. Germline values: CDR1 ENHRY, CDR2 SYGVKD. CDR3 amino acids: CAISEREQADTQYF. CDR3 nucleotides: TGTGCCATCAGTGAGCGGGAGCAGGCAGATACGCAGTATTTT.

A single count supports this clone. The same CDR3 is also encoded by other DNA sequences in this sample. The gene calls are TRBV4-2 and TRBJ1-6; tentative D call: TRBD1 (5 bases). The V end was cut by 1 base, the J end by 5 bases, with 9 bases between. This CDR3 comprises 15 residues. In germline, CDR1 is LGHNA, CDR2 YNFKEQ. DNA for the CDR3: TGTGCCAGCAGCCAAGGGGACCGAGATAATTCACCCCTCCACTTT. Residues: CASSQGDRDNSPLHF.